This TCR beta chain was sequenced for a study of T cells in Graves' hyperthyroidism and ophthalmopathy. This clonotype was detected many times. On the basis of clinical symptoms, serum thyroxine and TRAb, thyroid ultrasound and orbital computed tomography, diagnoses were made. Researchers took RNA transcripts and amplified the TCR beta CDR3 regions from them. With the HTBI primer set, the TCR CDR3 went through a first round of RT-PCR. TCRdb reprocessed the multiplex PCR reads with MiXCR, giving one entry per CDR3 protein. This table has 500,000 to 750,000 distinct CDR3 sequences, 13% to 15% appearing once. CDR1 and CDR2 (germline): MNHEY, SMNVEV (reference sequence). CDR3 size: 13 residues. The V end lost 9 bases, the J end lost 1 base, and 12 bases lay between the germline ends.

The sequenced sample consisted of blood. The V gene is TRBV27, the J gene TRBJ2-5; D is unclear. This sequence was found in a woman between 18 and 30 years old with Graves' ophthalmopathy. This chain's CDR3 is CARTARVQETQYF. The DNA for the CDR3 is TGTGCCAGAACAGCACGGGTCCAAGAGACCCAGTACTTC.